This T cell receptor beta chain stems from a study of blood T cell repertoires in COVID-19 (dated by TCRdb to the early 2020s). A note on the overall study: Samples covering the acute and convalescent phases of COVID-19 were provided by collaborators in the United States, Italy and Spain. The material from the prospective study consisted of cDNA or gDNA derived from T cells, B-cell-depleted T cells, or PBMCs. Subjects who had been exposed to COVID-19, were actively infected with it, or had recovered from it provided the deeply sampled blood TCRbeta repertoires that made up the dataset. The repertoires were released in a freely available public database intended as a resource for research on the immune response to SARS-CoV-2. Samples came from the ongoing ImmuneRACE study (first 160 participants) plus 1,254 subjects from 6 global collaborators. The sample metadata nearly always contained a de-identified subject ID, COVID-19 status, age in years and sex. Where available, HLA class I and class II types were taken from metadata supplied by the sample provider and were not determined by assay-based typing. Results the study describes overall, beyond this receptor: The amount of clinical and demographic metadata varied by source and participant and was provided uncurated.

From a lookup of the germline V gene, CDR1 and CDR2 are SGDLS and YYNGEE. The CDR3 holds 17 amino acids from the cysteine to the phenylalanine. CDR3 DNA is the only sequence kept; it has 51 bases, read in frame from the first base. After removal of 4 bases from V and 4 bases from J, the junction retains 11 bases not matched to a gene. Collaborating institutions collected whole blood in K2EDTA tubes following their own protocols. For TCRbeta analysis, collaborators shipped samples in one of three forms: frozen whole blood, isolated PBMCs, or DNA extracted from either of those sample types. TCRbeta CDR3 regions were amplified from genomic DNA by means of the immunoSEQ Assay, a bias-controlled multiplex PCR. On the authors' methods: Within the assay, amplification of reference gene primers was used to estimate how many nucleated cells each sample contained. To quantify the absolute abundance of each unique TCRbeta CDR3 rearrangement, sequence reads were collapsed and filtered. For each sample, productive Simpson clonality was calculated as the square root of Simpson's diversity index over productive rearrangements. Not all clones reach the TCRdb copy of this immuneACCESS table, which keeps in-frame sequences only. Checked studies attribute under half of the gap to unresolved V genes and leave the rest unexplained. Clone size and the V and J calls come from that table; the DNA yielded D and trimming. The sample includes around 75,000 clones, with 79% observed a single time. 5.4% of the sample goes to the ten largest clones.

In regard to this clone: Its binding antigen is unknown. No base quality values were provided; no much bigger clone lies one nucleotide off.

The sequence was obtained from a woman aged 80 or over with active or convalescent COVID-19. Sample: peripheral blood. The chain uses TRBV9 and TRBJ2-2; 9 central nucleotides agree with TRBD1. The DNA is TGTGCCAGCAGCCCTAGGGGACAGGGCAAAGGCACCGGGGAGCTGTTTTTT. Translated, it gives CASSPRGQGKGTGELFF. With all but the CDR3 taken from the reference TRBV9 and TRBJ2-2 genes, the full variable domain is: DSGVTQTPKHLITATGQRVTLRCSPRSGDLSVYWYQQSLDQGLQFLIQYYNGEERAKGNILERFSAQQFPDLHSELNLSSLELGDSALYFCASSPRGQGKGTGELFFGEGSRLTVL.